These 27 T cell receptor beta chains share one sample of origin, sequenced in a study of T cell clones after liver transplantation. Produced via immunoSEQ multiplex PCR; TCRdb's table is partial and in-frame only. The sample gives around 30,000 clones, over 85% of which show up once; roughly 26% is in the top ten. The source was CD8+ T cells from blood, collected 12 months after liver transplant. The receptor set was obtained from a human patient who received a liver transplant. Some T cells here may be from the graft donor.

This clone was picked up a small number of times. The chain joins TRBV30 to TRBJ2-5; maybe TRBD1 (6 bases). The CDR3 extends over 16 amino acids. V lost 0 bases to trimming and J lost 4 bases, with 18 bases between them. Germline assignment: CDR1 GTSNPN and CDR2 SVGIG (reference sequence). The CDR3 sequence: CAWSVGTLFGGETQYF. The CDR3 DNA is TGTGCCTGGAGTGTGGGGACACTTTTTGGCGGAGAGACCCAGTACTTC.

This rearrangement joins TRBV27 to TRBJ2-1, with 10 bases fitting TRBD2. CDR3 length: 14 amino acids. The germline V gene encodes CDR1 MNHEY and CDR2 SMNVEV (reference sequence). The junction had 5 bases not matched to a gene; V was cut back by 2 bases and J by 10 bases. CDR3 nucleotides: TGTGCCAGCAGTTTAAGGACTAGCGGAAACGAGCAGTTCTTC. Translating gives CASSLRTSGNEQFF.

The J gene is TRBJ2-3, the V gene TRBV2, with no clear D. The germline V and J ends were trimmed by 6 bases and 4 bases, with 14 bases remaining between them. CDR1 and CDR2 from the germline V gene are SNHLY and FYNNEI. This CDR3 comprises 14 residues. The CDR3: CASRPRAGPDTQYF. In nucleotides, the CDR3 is TGTGCCAGCAGGCCCCGGGCCGGTCCAGATACGCAGTATTTT.

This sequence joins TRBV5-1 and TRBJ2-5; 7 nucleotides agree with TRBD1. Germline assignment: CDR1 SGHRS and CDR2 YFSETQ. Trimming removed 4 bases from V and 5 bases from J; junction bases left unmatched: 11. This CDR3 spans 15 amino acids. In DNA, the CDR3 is TGCGCCAGCAGCACAATGGGACAGCCGCGGGAGACCCAGTACTTC. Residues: CASSTMGQPRETQYF.

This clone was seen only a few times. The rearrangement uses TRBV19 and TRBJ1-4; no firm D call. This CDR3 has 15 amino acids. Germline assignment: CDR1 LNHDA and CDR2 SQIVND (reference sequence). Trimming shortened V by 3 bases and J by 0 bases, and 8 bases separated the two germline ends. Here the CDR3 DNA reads TGTGCCAGTAGTATTCATGTTGCAACTAATGAAAAACTGTTTTTT. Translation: CASSIHVATNEKLFF.

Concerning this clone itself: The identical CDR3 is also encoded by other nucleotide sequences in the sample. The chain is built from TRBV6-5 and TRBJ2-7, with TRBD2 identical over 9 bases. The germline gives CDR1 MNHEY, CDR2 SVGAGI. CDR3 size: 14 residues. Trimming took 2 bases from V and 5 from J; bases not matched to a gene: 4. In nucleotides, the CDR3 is TGTGCCAGCAGTTACCCGGGACTAGCCAACGAGCAGTACTTC. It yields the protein CASSYPGLANEQYF.

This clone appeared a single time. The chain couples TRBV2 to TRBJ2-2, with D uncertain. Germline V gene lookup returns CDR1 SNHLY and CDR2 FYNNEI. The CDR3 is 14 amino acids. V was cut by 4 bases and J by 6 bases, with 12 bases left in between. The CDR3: CASSGVITAGELFF. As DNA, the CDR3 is TGTGCCAGCAGTGGGGTTATAACAGCCGGGGAGCTGTTTTTT.

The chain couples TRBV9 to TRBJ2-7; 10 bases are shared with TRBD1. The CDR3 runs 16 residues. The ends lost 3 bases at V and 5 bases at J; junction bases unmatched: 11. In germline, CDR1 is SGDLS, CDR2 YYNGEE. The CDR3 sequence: CASSAYTGQGSDEQYF. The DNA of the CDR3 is TGTGCCAGCAGCGCCTACACGGGACAGGGGTCCGACGAGCAGTACTTC.

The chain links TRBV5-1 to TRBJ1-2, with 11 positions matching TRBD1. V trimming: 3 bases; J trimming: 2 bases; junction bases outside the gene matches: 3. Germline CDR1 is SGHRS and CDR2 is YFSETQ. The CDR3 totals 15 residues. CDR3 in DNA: TGCGCCAGCAGCTGGACAGGGGGCGAAAACTATGGCTACACCTTC. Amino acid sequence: CASSWTGGENYGYTF.

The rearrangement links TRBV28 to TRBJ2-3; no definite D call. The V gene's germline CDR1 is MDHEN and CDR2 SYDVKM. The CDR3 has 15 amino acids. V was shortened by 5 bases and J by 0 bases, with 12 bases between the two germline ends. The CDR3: CASSTATTSTDTQYF. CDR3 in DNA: TGTGCCAGCAGTACGGCTACGACCAGCACAGATACGCAGTATTTT.

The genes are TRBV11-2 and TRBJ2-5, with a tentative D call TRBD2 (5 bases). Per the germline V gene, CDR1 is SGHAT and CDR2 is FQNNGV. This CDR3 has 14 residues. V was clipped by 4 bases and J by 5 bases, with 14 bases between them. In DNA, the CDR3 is TGTGCCAGCAGCTCCCGGTACCGAGGGGAGACCCAGTACTTC. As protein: CASSSRYRGETQYF.

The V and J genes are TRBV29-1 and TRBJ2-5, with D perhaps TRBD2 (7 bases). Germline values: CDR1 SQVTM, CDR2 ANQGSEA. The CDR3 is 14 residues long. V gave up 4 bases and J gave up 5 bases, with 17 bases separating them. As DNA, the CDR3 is TGCAGCGTTGGAGGAGGAGGGGGAGGGGAGACCCAGTACTTC. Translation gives CSVGGGGGGETQYF.

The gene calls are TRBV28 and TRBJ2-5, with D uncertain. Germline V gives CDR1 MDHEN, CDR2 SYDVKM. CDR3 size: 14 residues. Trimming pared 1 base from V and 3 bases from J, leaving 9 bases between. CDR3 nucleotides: TGTGCCAGCAGTTTATTGCACTCCGAAGAGACCCAGTACTTC. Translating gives CASSLLHSEETQYF.

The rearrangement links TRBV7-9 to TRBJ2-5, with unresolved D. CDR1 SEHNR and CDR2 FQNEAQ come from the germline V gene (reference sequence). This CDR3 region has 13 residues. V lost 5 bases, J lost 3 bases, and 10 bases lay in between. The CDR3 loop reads CASSPAGEETQYF. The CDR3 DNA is TGTGCCAGCAGCCCTGCCGGTGAAGAGACCCAGTACTTC. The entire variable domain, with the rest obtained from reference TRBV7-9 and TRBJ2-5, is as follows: DTGVSQNPRHKITKRGQNVTFRCDPISEHNRLYWYRQTLGQGPEFLTYFQNEAQLEKSRLLSDRFSAERPKGSFSTLEIQRTEQGDSAMYLCASSPAGEETQYFGPGTRLLVL.

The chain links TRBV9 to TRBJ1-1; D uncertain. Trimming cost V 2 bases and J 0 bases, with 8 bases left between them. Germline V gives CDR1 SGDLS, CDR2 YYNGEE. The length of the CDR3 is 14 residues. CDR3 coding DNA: TGTGCCAGCAGCGTGGGGTCCATGAACACTGAAGCTTTCTTT. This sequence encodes CASSVGSMNTEAFF.

CDR3 DNA: TGTGCCACCAGCAGAGCCTTGAGTAGCGGGAGAAGAGGCGGGGAGCTGTTTTTT. Translating it yields CATSRALSSGRRGGELFF. The chain has TRBV15 and TRBJ2-2, with 9 bases lining up with TRBD2. The trim removed 1 base at V and 7 bases at J, leaving 13 bases unmatched. This CDR3 region has 18 residues. Germline V CDR1 and CDR2: LNHNV, YYDKDF (reference sequence).

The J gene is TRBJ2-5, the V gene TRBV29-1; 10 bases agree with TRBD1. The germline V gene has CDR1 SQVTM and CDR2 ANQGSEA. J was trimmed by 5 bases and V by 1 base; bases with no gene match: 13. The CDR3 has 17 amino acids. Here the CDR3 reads CSVEGPRDRGMGETQYF. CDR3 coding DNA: TGCAGCGTTGAAGGACCCCGGGACAGGGGAATGGGGGAGACCCAGTACTTC.

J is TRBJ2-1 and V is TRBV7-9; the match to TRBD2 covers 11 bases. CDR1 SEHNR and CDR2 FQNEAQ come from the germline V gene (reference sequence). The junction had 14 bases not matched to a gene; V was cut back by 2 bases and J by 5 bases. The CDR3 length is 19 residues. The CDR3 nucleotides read TGTGCCAGCAGCTTACCCCTAGGGCCACTAGCGGGAGCGGACAATGAGCAGTTCTTC. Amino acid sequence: CASSLPLGPLAGADNEQFF.

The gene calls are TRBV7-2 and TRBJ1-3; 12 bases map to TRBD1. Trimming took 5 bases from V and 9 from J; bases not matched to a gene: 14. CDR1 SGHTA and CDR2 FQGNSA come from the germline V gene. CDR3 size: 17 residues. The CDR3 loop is CASSTPGQGASGGTIYF. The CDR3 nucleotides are TGTGCCAGCAGCACCCCGGGACAGGGGGCCTCTGGCGGCACCATATATTTT.

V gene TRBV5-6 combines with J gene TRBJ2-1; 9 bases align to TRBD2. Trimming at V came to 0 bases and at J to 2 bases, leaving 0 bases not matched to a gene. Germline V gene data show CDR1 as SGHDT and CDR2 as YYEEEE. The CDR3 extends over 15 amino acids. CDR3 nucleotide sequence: TGTGCCAGCAGCTTGGCTAGCGGGGCCTACAATGAGCAGTTCTTC. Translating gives CASSLASGAYNEQFF.

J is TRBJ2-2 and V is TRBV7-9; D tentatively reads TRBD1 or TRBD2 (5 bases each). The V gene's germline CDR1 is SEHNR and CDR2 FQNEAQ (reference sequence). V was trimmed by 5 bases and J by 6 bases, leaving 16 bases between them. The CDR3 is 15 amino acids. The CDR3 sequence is CASSNRDGSAGELFF. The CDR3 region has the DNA TGTGCCAGCAGCAACCGGGACGGATCTGCCGGGGAGCTGTTTTTT.

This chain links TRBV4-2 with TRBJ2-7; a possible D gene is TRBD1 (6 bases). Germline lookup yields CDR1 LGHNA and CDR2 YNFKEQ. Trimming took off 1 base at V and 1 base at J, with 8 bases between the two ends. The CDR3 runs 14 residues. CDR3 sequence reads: CASSQVQGSYEQYF. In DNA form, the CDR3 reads TGTGCCAGCAGCCAAGTACAGGGTTCCTACGAGCAGTACTTC.

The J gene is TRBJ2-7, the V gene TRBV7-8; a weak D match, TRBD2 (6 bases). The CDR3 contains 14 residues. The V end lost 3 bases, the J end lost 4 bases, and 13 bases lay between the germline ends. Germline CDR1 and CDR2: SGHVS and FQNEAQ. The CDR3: CASSFYGRLYEQYF. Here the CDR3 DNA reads TGTGCCAGCAGCTTCTACGGGAGATTGTACGAGCAGTACTTC. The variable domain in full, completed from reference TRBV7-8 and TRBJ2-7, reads GAGVSQSPRYKVAKRGQDVALRCDPISGHVSLFWYQQALGQGPEFLTYFQNEAQLDKSGLPSDRFFAERPEGSVSTLKIQRTQQEDSAVYLCASSFYGRLYEQYFGPGTRLTVT.

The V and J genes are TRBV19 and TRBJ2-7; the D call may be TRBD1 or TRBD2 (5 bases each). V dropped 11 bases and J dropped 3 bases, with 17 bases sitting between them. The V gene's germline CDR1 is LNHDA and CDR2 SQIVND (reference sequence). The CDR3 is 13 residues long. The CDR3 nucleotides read TGTGCCTCCAGGGACCTATCATTCTACGAGCAGTACTTC. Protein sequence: CASRDLSFYEQYF.

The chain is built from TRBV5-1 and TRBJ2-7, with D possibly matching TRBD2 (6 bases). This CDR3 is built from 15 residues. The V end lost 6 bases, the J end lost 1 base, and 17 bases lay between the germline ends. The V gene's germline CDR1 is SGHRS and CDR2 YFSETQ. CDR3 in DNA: TGCGCCAGCAAGCGTCCCGGGACTTCGTCCTACGAGCAGTACTTC. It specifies CASKRPGTSSYEQYF.

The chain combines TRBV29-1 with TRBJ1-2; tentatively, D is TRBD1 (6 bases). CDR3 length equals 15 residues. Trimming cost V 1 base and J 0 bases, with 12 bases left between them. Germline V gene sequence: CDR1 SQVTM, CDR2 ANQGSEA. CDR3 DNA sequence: TGCAGCGTTGAAGTACAGGGAATGTCTAACTATGGCTACACCTTC. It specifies CSVEVQGMSNYGYTF.

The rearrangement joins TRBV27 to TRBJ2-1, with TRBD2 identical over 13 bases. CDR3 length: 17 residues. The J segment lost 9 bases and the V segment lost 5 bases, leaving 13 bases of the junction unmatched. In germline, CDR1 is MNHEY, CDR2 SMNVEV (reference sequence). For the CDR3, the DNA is TGTGCCAGCAGTCGACATGTCAGGACTAGCGGGAGTCCTGAGCAGTTCTTC. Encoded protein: CASSRHVRTSGSPEQFF.